These T cell receptor beta chains were read from a single sample in a study of blood T cell repertoires in COVID-19. Profiling relied on immunoSEQ multiplex PCR, and the TCRdb table lists in-frame clones only, not all of them. The sample lists some 77,000 clones; about 86% were seen once. The sequenced material came from peripheral blood. Receptors were obtained from a man aged 65 to 85 with acute or convalescent COVID-19. The CDR3 runs from the conserved cysteine through the conserved F or W. Each record gives: J gene, clone size, V gene, D gene, CDR3 protein, CDR3 DNA. The D gene is left open where the match is weak. Rows give clone size only sometimes, using once, few, many, or a class for an expanded clone.

TRBJ1-2 | . | TRBV28 | . | CASKPGGLAGRFVGYTF | TGTGCCAGCAAACCCGGGGGGCTGGCAGGGAGGTTTGTGGGCTACACCTTC
TRBJ1-6 | . | TRBV19 | TRBD1 | CASSTGQGPSNNSPLHF | TGTGCCAGTAGTACCGGACAGGGCCCCTCAAATAATTCACCCCTCCACTTT
TRBJ1-5 | . | TRBV6-6 | . | CASSYSRSNQPQHF | TGTGCCAGCAGTTACTCGCGGAGCAATCAGCCCCAGCATTTT
TRBJ2-1 | . | TRBV9 | TRBD2 | CASSLPGLFYNEQFF | TGTGCCAGCAGCTTACCGGGACTATTCTACAATGAGCAGTTCTTC
TRBJ2-7 | . | TRBV6-5 | TRBD1 | CASSKRQGAGYEQYF | TGTGCCAGCAGTAAACGTCAGGGGGCAGGCTACGAGCAGTACTTC
TRBJ1-3 | few | TRBV20-1 | . | CSASVDSSGNTIYF | TGCAGTGCTAGTGTGGACAGCTCTGGAAACACCATATATTTT
TRBJ2-5 | few | TRBV6-5 | . | CASSYSLNRAQETQYF | TGTGCCAGCAGTTACTCTTTGAACAGGGCCCAAGAGACCCAGTACTTC
TRBJ2-3 | few | TRBV27 | TRBD2 | CASSLWDIAGVTDTQYF | TGTGCCAGCAGTTTATGGGATATAGCGGGAGTCACAGATACGCAGTATTTT
TRBJ2-3 | . | TRBV2 | . | CSGTVLTSTDTQYF | TGTTCGGGGACTGTACTTACTAGCACAGATACGCAGTATTTT
TRBJ1-1 | . | TRBV25-1 | TRBD1 | CASSESGRGPGSEAFF | TGTGCCAGCAGTGAATCGGGAAGGGGGCCGGGGTCTGAAGCTTTCTTT
TRBJ1-4 | . | TRBV18 | . | CASSPPNSRNLNEKLFF | TGTGCCAGCTCACCACCTAACAGCCGGAACCTTAATGAAAAACTGTTTTTT
TRBJ2-5 | few | TRBV5-1 | . | CASSLGTIPSETQYF | TGCGCCAGCAGCTTGGGAACAATCCCAAGTGAGACCCAGTACTTC
TRBJ1-1 | . | TRBV7-2 | . | CASSLAYFREAFF | TGTGCCAGCAGCTTAGCGTACTTTAGAGAAGCTTTCTTT
TRBJ2-2 | once | TRBV5-1 | . | CASFWGQNTGELFF | TGCGCCAGCTTCTGGGGGCAGAACACCGGGGAGCTGTTTTTT
TRBJ2-7 | . | TRBV9 | TRBD1 | CASSVGGGRLYEQYF | TGTGCCAGCAGCGTAGGAGGGGGCCGACTATACGAGCAGTACTTC
TRBJ1-1 | . | TRBV7-3 | . | CASSDYINTEAFF | TGTGCCAGCAGCGACTATATTAACACTGAAGCTTTCTTT
TRBJ1-2 | . | TRBV3-1/TRBV3-2 | . | CASSQPFNRVGYTF | TGTGCCAGCAGCCAACCGTTTAATCGGGTTGGCTACACCTTC
TRBJ2-2 | . | TRBV24-1 | . | CATSDFGQGGTGELFF | TGTGCCACCAGTGATTTCGGTCAGGGTGGGACCGGGGAGCTGTTTTTT
TRBJ2-5 | . | TRBV7-9 | TRBD1 | CASSSVRGRGETQYF | TGTGCCAGCAGCTCCGTCAGGGGGCGCGGAGAGACCCAGTACTTC
TRBJ1-3 | . | TRBV6-6 | TRBD1 | CASSQIAGTGDSGNTIYF | TGTGCCAGCAGTCAGATTGCCGGGACAGGGGACTCTGGAAACACCATATATTTT
TRBJ2-3 | . | TRBV15 | . | CATSSGDLQYF | TGTGCCACCAGCTCGGGGGACCTGCAGTATTTT
TRBJ2-3 | . | TRBV5-6 | . | CASSTGLSADTQYF | TGTGCCAGCAGCACAGGACTATCAGCAGATACGCAGTATTTT
TRBJ1-1 | . | TRBV28 | TRBD1 | CASEFPGQGSHPEAFF | TGTGCCAGTGAGTTCCCGGGACAGGGATCCCATCCTGAAGCTTTCTTT
TRBJ2-1 | few | TRBV3-1/TRBV3-2 | TRBD2 | CASSDPTSGYNEQFF | TGTGCCAGCAGCGACCCGACTAGCGGCTACAATGAGCAGTTCTTC
TRBJ1-1 | . | TRBV29-1 | . | CSVEDPGSTEAFF | TGCAGCGTTGAAGACCCGGGGAGCACTGAAGCTTTCTTT
TRBJ1-4 | . | TRBV6-4 | TRBD1 | CASLRQGTNEKLFF | TGTGCCAGCCTCCGACAGGGGACTAATGAAAAACTGTTTTTT
TRBJ1-1 | . | TRBV28 | TRBD1 | CASSSTGQGNNEAFF | TGTGCCAGCAGTTCCACGGGACAGGGAAATAATGAAGCTTTCTTT
TRBJ1-1 | . | TRBV10-3 | . | CAISEGQGSEAFF | TGTGCCATCAGTGAGGGGCAGGGCTCTGAAGCTTTCTTT
TRBJ2-2 | . | TRBV25-1 | TRBD2 | CASSELRGRAQSGELFF | TGTGCCAGCAGTGAATTACGCGGGAGAGCTCAAAGCGGGGAGCTGTTTTTT
TRBJ2-1 | . | TRBV19 | TRBD2 | CASSTGLPPGDEQFF | TGTGCCAGTAGTACGGGACTACCTCCCGGGGATGAGCAGTTCTTC
TRBJ2-3 | . | TRBV3-1/TRBV3-2 | . | CASSQGRGLSTDTQYF | TGTGCCAGCAGCCAAGGAAGAGGACTTAGCACAGATACGCAGTATTTT
TRBJ2-7 | . | TRBV2 | TRBD1 | CASSAIQGARPYEQYF | TGTGCCAGCAGCGCGATCCAGGGGGCACGACCCTACGAGCAGTACTTC
TRBJ2-3 | . | TRBV6-2/TRBV6-3 | . | CASSYMGRDRDFSDTQYF | TGTGCCAGCAGTTACATGGGGCGAGACAGAGACTTTTCAGATACGCAGTATTTT
TRBJ2-5 | once | TRBV19 | . | CASKMGADQETQYF | TGTGCCAGTAAAATGGGGGCTGATCAAGAGACCCAGTACTTC
TRBJ1-2 | . | TRBV10-3 | TRBD1 | CAIRTTGSYGYTF | TGTGCCATCAGAACGACAGGGTCGTATGGCTACACCTTC
TRBJ1-1 | . | TRBV15 | . | CATRNDLNTEAFF | TGTGCCACCAGGAATGACTTGAACACTGAAGCTTTCTTT
TRBJ2-3 | . | TRBV7-9 | TRBD2 | CASSLPERDLTDTQYF | TGTGCCAGCAGCCTCCCTGAGCGGGATCTCACAGATACGCAGTATTTT
TRBJ1-1 | . | TRBV29-1 | . | CSVAGAGPEAFF | TGCAGCGTGGCAGGGGCAGGCCCTGAAGCTTTCTTT
TRBJ2-7 | . | TRBV10-3 | . | CAIRHHQAYEQYF | TGTGCCATCAGACACCATCAGGCCTACGAGCAGTACTTC
TRBJ1-5 | . | TRBV12-3/TRBV12-4 | . | CASSQDSNQPQHF | TGTGCCAGCAGTCAGGATAGCAATCAGCCCCAGCATTTT
TRBJ2-3 | few | TRBV6-1 | TRBD1 | CASSAFPLDRGPDTQYF | TGTGCCAGCAGTGCGTTCCCGTTGGACAGGGGGCCAGATACGCAGTATTTT
TRBJ2-1 | . | TRBV7-3 | TRBD2 | CASSLWTSGRRVYNEQFF | TGTGCCAGCAGCCTATGGACTAGCGGGAGGAGGGTCTACAATGAGCAGTTCTTC
TRBJ2-1 | . | TRBV3-1/TRBV3-2 | . | CASSQESGGLSNEQFF | TGTGCCAGCAGCCAAGAATCAGGAGGGCTATCGAATGAGCAGTTCTTC
TRBJ2-5 | few | TRBV5-4 | . | CASSLQGRGTQYF | TGTGCCAGCAGCCTCCAGGGGAGAGGGACCCAGTACTTC
TRBJ2-1 | . | TRBV18 | TRBD2 | CASSPRGLAGGQSSYNEQFF | TGTGCCAGCTCACCAAGGGGGCTAGCGGGAGGGCAATCGTCCTACAATGAGCAGTTCTTC
TRBJ2-3 | few | TRBV24-1 | TRBD1 | CATSDLGQGGDTQYF | TGTGCCACCAGTGATTTGGGACAGGGGGGAGATACGCAGTATTTT
TRBJ1-2 | . | TRBV6-1 | TRBD1 | CASSEALTGVWGYTF | TGTGCCAGCAGTGAAGCGTTGACAGGGGTGTGGGGCTACACCTTC
TRBJ1-3 | . | TRBV5-1 | . | CASSLWGDGNTIYF | TGCGCCAGCAGCTTGTGGGGGGATGGAAACACCATATATTTT